This is a list of T cell receptor beta chains from one sample in a study of blood T cell repertoires in COVID-19. Repertoires were generated with immunoSEQ multiplex PCR, while TCRdb's copy carries only in-frame clones and drops some. Among more than 150,000 clones, 85% to 90% were seen once, and the ten largest hold around 21%. Source material: peripheral blood. The receptors here all came from a man between 65 and 79 years old with active or convalescent COVID-19. CDR3s include the opening cysteine and the closing phenylalanine or tryptophan. Fields, in order: CDR3 length, D gene, V gene, CDR3 protein. The D gene is left open where the match is weak.

>15|NA|TRBV7-2
CASSLEAASHNEQFF
>14|NA|TRBV30
CAWSVRDINQPQHF
>15|TRBD2|TRBV20-1
CSASRAGLTTDTQYF
>16|NA|TRBV9
CASSVGWRRAREKLFF
>14|NA|TRBV3-1/TRBV3-2
CASSPLIRIHGYTF
>13|NA|TRBV27
CAAGGREYEKLFF
>15|NA|TRBV7-3
CASSLGASVMDEQFF
>13|NA|TRBV5-6
CASSLLGDYEQYF
>15|TRBD2|TRBV7-9
CASSLTGTSGAEQYF
>16|TRBD2|TRBV6-2/TRBV6-3
CASSGRAGGSSYEQYF
>15|TRBD1|TRBV14
CASSQWTGAGYGYTF
>14|NA|TRBV7-2
CASSLRRSGNTIYF
>14|TRBD1|TRBV11-2
CASSSTGATYEQYF
>14|NA|TRBV7-8
CASSLGQGSREQYF
>14|TRBD1|TRBV27
CASSPDRANQPQHF
>16|NA|TRBV6-2/TRBV6-3
CASSYVGTGGNQPQHF
>13|NA|TRBV6-5
CASSHSGAGELFF
>13|NA|TRBV12-3/TRBV12-4
CASSRGGNYGYTF
>15|TRBD2|TRBV24-1
CATSDPAGGNDEQYF
>14|NA|TRBV28
CASSVFRQDYGYTF
>14|NA|TRBV28
CASHAGSSDEKLFF
>11|NA|TRBV20-1
CSATGVYEQFF
>13|TRBD2|TRBV29-1
CSVGGGFEDTQYF
>13|TRBD2|TRBV19
CASSYYPGTSGIF
>17|TRBD2|TRBV7-9
CASSLSGTSGRSDTQYF